This T cell receptor beta chain was retrieved from a study of shared clonotypes between healthy human individuals. Method: immunoSEQ multiplex PCR; TCRdb's copy keeps in-frame clones and lacks some. The table includes roughly 2.1 million clones, roughly 91% detected once. Whole-study results and caveats: Sampling used blood alone; tissue repertoires probably differ. It was the non-shared clonotypes that had lower generation probabilities than clonotypes shared by all four donors. Naive CD4 clonotypes were shared across a handful of donors at approximately 5.3%. As a rule, naive subsets had a larger estimated richness than memory subsets.

The naive CD8 population came from CD45RO-negative cells selected for CCR7, without terminally differentiated effector memory CD45RA+ cells. V was shortened by 2 bases and J by 4 bases, with 11 bases between the two germline ends. The length of the CDR3 is 14 residues. Germline CDR1 SSHAT, CDR2 FNYEAQ (reference sequence). A word on this clone: Its cognate antigen is unknown.

Sequencing was performed on naive CD8+ T cells from PBMCs. The origin of this receptor is a man between 18 and 35 years old in good health. Some clones in this sample may be carry-over from other donors' samples. V gene TRBV7-7 combines with J gene TRBJ1-1; D gene uncertain. CDR3 residues: CASSLLDPSTEAFF. The CDR3 nucleotides are TGTGCCAGCAGCTTATTGGACCCCAGCACTGAAGCTTTCTTT.